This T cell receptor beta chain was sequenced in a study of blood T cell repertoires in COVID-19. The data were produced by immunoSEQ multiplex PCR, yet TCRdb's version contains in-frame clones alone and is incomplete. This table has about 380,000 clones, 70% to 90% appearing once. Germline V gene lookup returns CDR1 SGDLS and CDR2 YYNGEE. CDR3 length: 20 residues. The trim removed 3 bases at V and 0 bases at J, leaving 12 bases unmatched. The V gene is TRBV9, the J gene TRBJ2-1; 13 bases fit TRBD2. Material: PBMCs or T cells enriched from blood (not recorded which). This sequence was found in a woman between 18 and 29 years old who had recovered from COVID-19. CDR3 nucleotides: TGTGCCAGCAGCGGACCCGGGACTAGCGGGGCCTTGAGCTCCTACAATGAGCAGTTCTTC. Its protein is CASSGPGTSGALSSYNEQFF.